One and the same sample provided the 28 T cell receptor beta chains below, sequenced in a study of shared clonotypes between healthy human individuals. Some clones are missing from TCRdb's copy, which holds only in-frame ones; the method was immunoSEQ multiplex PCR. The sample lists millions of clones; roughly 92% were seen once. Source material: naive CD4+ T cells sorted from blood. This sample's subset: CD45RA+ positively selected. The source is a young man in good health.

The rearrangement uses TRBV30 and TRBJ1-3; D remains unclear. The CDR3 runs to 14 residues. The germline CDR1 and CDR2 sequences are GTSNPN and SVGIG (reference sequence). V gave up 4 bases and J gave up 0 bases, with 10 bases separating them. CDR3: CAWKTGYSGNTIYF. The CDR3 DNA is TGTGCCTGGAAGACGGGGTACTCTGGAAACACCATATATTTT.

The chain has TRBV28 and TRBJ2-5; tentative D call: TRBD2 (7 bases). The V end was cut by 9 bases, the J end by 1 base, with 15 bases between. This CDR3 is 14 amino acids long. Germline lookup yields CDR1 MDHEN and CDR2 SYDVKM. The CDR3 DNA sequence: TGTGCCAGTCAGACGGGGGGCCCCCAAGAGACCCAGTACTTC. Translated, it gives CASQTGGPQETQYF.

CDR3 coding DNA: TGCGCCAGCAGCTCGATACTAGCGGGAGTGAATGAGCAGTTCTTC. Protein: CASSSILAGVNEQFF. This rearrangement joins TRBV5-1 to TRBJ2-1; 11 positions match TRBD2. The germline V gene encodes CDR1 SGHRS and CDR2 YFSETQ. V trimming: 3 bases; J trimming: 7 bases; junction bases outside the gene matches: 6. The CDR3 has 15 amino acids.

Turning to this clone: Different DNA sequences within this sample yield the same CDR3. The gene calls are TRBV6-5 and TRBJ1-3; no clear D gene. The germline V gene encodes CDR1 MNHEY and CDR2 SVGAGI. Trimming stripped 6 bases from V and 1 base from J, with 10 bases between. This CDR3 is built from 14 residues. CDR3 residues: CASSKSGSGNTIYF. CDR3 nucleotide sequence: TGTGCCAGCAGCAAAAGCGGGTCTGGAAACACCATATATTTT.

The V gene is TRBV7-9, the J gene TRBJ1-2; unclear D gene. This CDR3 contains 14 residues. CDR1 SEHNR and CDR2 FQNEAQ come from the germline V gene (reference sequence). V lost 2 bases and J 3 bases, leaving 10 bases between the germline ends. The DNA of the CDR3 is TGTGCCAGCAGCTTAAGGGAAAGTTACTATGGCTACACCTTC. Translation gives CASSLRESYYGYTF.

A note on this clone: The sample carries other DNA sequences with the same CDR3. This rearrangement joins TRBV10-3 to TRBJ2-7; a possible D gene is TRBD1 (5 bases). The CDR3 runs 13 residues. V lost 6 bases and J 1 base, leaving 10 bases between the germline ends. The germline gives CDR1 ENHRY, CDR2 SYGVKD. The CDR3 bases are TGTGCCATCAGCGAGACAGTGTCCTACGAGCAGTACTTC. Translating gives CAISETVSYEQYF.

The CDR3 DNA reads as TGTGCCAGCAGCCCCCGGCTATCTGGGGAGCTGTTTTTT. The encoded protein is CASSPRLSGELFF. The rearrangement uses TRBV11-2 and TRBJ2-2, with no clear D. The CDR3 is made up of 13 amino acids. Trimming took off 5 bases at V and 8 bases at J, with 12 bases between the two ends. CDR1 and CDR2 from the germline V gene are SGHAT and FQNNGV.

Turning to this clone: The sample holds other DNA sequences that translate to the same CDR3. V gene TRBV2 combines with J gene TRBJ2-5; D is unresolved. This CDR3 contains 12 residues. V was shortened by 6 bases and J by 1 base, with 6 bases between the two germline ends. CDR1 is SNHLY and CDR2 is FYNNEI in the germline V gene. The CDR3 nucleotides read TGTGCCAGCAGGGCCCTCCAAGAGACCCAGTACTTC. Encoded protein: CASRALQETQYF.

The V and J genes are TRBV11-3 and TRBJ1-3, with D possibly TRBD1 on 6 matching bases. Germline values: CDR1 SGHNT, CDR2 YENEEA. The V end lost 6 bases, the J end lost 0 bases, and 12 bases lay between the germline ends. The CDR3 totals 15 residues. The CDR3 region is CASSRDRSSGNTIYF. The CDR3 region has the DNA TGTGCCAGCAGTCGTGACAGGAGCTCTGGAAACACCATATATTTT. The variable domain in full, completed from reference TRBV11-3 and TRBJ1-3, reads EAGVVQSPRYKIIEKKQPVAFWCNPISGHNTLYWYLQNLGQGPELLIRYENEEAVDDSQLPKDRFSAERLKGVDSTLKIQPAELGDSAVYLCASSRDRSSGNTIYFGEGSWLTVV.

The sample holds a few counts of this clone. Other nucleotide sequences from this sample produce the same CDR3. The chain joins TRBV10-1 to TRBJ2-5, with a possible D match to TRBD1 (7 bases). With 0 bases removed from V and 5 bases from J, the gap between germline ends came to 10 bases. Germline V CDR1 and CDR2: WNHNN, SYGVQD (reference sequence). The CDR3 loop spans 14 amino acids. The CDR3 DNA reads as TGCGCCAGCAGTGAGTCGACAGGGAGGGAGACCCAGTACTTC. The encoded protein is CASSESTGRETQYF.

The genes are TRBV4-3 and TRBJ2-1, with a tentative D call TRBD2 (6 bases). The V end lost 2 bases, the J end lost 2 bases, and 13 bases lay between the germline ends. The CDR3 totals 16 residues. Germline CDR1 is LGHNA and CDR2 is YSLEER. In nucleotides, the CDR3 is TGCGCCAGCAGCCAACCCTTGGGCGGGGCCTACAATGAGCAGTTCTTC. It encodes CASSQPLGGAYNEQFF.

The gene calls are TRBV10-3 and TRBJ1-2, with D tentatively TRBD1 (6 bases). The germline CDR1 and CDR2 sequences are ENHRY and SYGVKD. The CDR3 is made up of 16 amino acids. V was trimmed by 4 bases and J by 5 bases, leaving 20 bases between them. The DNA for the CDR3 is TGTGCCATCAGTGTGGGGGGGCGCCCGGAGGAGTATGGCTACACCTTC. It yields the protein CAISVGGRPEEYGYTF.

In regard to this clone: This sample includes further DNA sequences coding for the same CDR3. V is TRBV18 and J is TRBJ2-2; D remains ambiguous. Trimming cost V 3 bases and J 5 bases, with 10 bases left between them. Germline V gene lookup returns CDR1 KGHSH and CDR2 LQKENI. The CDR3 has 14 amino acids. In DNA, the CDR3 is TGTGCCAGCTCACCGCGGCAAGGAACCGGGGAGCTGTTTTTT. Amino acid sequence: CASSPRQGTGELFF.

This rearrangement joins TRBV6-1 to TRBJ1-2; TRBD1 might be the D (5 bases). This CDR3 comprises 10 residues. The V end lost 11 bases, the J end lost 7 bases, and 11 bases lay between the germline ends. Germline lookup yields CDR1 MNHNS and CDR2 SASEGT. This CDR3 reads CAAGVLGYTF. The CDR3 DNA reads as TGTGCCGCGGGGGTGCTTGGCTACACCTTC.

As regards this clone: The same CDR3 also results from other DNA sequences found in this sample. The CDR3 region has the DNA TGTGCCATCAGTTCGGGGCTCTCCTACGAGCAGTACTTC. Its translation: CAISSGLSYEQYF. This chain links TRBV10-3 with TRBJ2-7; D may correspond to TRBD1 or TRBD2 (5 bases each). There are 13 residues in the CDR3. Trimming took 5 bases from V and 0 from J, leaving 8 bases between them. Germline V gene lookup returns CDR1 ENHRY and CDR2 SYGVKD.

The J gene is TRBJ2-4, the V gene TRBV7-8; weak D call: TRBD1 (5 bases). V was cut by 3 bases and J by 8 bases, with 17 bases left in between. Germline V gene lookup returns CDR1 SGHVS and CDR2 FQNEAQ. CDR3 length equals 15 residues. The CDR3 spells CASSFTGRVWDIQYF. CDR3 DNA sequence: TGTGCCAGCAGCTTCACGGGCAGGGTTTGGGACATTCAGTACTTC.

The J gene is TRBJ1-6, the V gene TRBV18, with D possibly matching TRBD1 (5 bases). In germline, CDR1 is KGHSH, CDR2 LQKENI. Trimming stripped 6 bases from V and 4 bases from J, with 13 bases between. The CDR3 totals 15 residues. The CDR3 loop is CASSPLGVYNSPLHF. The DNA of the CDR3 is TGTGCCAGCTCGCCTTTAGGGGTGTATAATTCACCCCTCCACTTT.

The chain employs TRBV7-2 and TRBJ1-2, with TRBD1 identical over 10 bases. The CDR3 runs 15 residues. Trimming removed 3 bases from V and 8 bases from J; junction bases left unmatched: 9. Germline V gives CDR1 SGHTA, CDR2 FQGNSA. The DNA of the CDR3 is TGTGCCAGCAGCTTGGATGGGACAGGGGTTACGGGCTACACCTTC. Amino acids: CASSLDGTGVTGYTF.

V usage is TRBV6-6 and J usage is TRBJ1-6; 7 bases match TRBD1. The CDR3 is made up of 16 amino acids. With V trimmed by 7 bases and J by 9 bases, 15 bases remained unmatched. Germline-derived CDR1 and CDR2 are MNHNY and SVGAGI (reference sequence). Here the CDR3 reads CASKETEQGSSSPLHF. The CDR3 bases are TGTGCCAGCAAAGAAACCGAACAGGGGAGTAGTTCACCCCTCCACTTT.

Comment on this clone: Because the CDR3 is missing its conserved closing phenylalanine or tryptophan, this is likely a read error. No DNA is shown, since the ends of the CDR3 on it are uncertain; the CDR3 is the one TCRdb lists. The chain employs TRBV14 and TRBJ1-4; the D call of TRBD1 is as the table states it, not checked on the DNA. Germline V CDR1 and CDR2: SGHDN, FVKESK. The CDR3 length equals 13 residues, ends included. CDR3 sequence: CASSQSPTRDRVV.

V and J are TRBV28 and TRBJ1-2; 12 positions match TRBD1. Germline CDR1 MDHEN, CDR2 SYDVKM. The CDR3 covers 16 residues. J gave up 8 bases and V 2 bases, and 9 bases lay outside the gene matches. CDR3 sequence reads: CASSLGTGGKMGGYTF. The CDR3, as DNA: TGTGCCAGCAGTTTAGGGACAGGGGGCAAGATGGGAGGCTACACCTTC.

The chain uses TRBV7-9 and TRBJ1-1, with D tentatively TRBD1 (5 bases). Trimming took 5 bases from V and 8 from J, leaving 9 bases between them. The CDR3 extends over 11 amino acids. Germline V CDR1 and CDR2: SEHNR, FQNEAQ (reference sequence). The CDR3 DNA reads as TGTGCCAGCAGCCGCTCAGGGGAAGCTTTCTTT. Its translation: CASSRSGEAFF. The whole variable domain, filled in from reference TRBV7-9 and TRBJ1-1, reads DTGVSQNPRHKITKRGQNVTFRCDPISEHNRLYWYRQTLGQGPEFLTYFQNEAQLEKSRLLSDRFSAERPKGSFSTLEIQRTEQGDSAMYLCASSRSGEAFFGQGTRLTVV.

CDR3 nucleotides: TGTGCCAGCAGTCGCGGGCTCTATGGCTACACCTTC. Translated, it gives CASSRGLYGYTF. The V gene is TRBV14, the J gene TRBJ1-2; no clear D. This CDR3 has 12 residues. V lost 6 bases to trimming and J lost 4 bases, with 9 bases between them. From germline, CDR1 is SGHDN and CDR2 FVKESK.

The CDR3 sequence is CASSHDGFTRADTQYF. In DNA, the CDR3 is TGTGCCAGCAGCCACGACGGGTTCACAAGGGCAGATACGCAGTATTTT. This chain uses TRBV7-9 with TRBJ2-3; no reliable D call. The V gene's germline CDR1 is SEHNR and CDR2 FQNEAQ (reference sequence). The CDR3 length is 16 residues. Trimming removed 5 bases at V and 4 bases at J, with 19 bases between.

The CDR3 nucleotides are TGTGCCAGTAGTATAACCTACCGGAGACCCGGGGAAGAAAAACTGTTTTTT. As protein: CASSITYRRPGEEKLFF. This chain connects TRBV19 to TRBJ1-4, with unresolved D. V was trimmed by 2 bases and J by 8 bases, leaving 21 bases between them. This CDR3 contains 17 residues. Germline CDR1 is LNHDA and CDR2 is SQIVND (reference sequence). Using reference TRBV19 and TRBJ1-4 for the parts outside the CDR3, the full variable domain is DGGITQSPKYLFRKEGQNVTLSCEQNLNHDAMYWYRQDPGQGLRLIYYSQIVNDFQKGDIAEGYSVSREKKESFPLTVTSAQKNPTAFYLCASSITYRRPGEEKLFFGSGTQLSVL.

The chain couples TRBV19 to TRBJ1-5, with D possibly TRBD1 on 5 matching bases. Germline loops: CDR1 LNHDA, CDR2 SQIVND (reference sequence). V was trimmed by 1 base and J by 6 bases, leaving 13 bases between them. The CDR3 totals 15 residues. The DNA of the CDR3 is TGTGCCAGTAGTATAGTTTTCGACGGGGGTCAGCCCCAGCATTTT. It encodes CASSIVFDGGQPQHF.

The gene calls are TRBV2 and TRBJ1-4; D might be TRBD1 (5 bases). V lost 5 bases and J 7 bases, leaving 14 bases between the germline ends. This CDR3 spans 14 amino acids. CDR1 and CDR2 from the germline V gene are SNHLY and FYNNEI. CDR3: CASSIVRGSEKLFF. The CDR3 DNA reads TGTGCCAGCAGTATAGTCCGGGGGAGTGAAAAACTGTTTTTT.

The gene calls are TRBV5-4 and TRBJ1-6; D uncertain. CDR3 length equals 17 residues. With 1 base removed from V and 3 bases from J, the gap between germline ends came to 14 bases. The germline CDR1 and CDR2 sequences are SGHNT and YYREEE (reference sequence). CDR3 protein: CASSLKALGIYNSPLHF. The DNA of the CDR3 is TGTGCCAGCAGCTTGAAGGCCCTGGGTATCTATAATTCACCCCTCCACTTT.